Below are 16 T cell receptor beta chains sequenced from a single sample in a study of blood T cell repertoires in COVID-19 (TCRdb year 2020). Libraries were made using the immunoSEQ multiplex PCR assay. TCRdb mirrors the immuneACCESS table, restricted to in-frame sequences. Some clones are absent from its copies; in checked studies, under half trace to an unresolved V gene, and the reason for the others is unknown. The table for this sample lists approximately 77,000 clones; about nine tenths of them were counted only once. The ten largest clones take up 6% to 7.5% of the sample. Sample: peripheral blood. The receptors were sampled from a woman older than 75 with acute or convalescent COVID-19.

The chain has TRBV7-2 and TRBJ2-7; 9 bases line up with TRBD2. The V and J ends lost 1 base and 4 bases, in that order; junction bases with no gene match: 5. Per the germline V gene, CDR1 is SGHTA and CDR2 is FQGNSA. The CDR3 extends over 15 amino acids. The CDR3 DNA sequence: TGTGCCAGCAGCTTAGAGCGGACTAGCGTGTACGAGCAGTACTTC. Its protein product is CASSLERTSVYEQYF.

The gene calls are TRBV6-5 and TRBJ1-1; D perhaps matches TRBD1 (5 bases). CDR1 and CDR2 from the germline V gene are MNHEY and SVGAGI. The V end was cut by 6 bases, the J end by 3 bases, with 14 bases between. CDR3 size: 14 residues. As DNA, the CDR3 is TGTGCCAGCAGACGGGGGGGAGCTGACACTGAAGCTTTCTTT. Protein: CASRRGGADTEAFF.

This chain joins TRBV19 and TRBJ2-3; D remains ambiguous. Germline loops: CDR1 LNHDA, CDR2 SQIVND (reference sequence). The germline V and J ends were trimmed by 1 base and 0 bases, with 5 bases remaining between them. The length of the CDR3 is 14 residues. CDR3 sequence reads: CASSIGLSTDTQYF. As DNA, the CDR3 is TGTGCCAGTAGTATAGGTCTTAGCACAGATACGCAGTATTTT.

The chain couples TRBV9 to TRBJ1-3; 8 positions match TRBD1. This CDR3 contains 16 residues. After removal of 4 bases from V and 4 bases from J, the junction contained 10 bases not matched to a gene. From germline, CDR1 is SGDLS and CDR2 YYNGEE. CDR3 region: CASSPLDRGPGNTIYF. CDR3 DNA: TGTGCCAGCAGCCCCCTCGACAGGGGCCCCGGAAACACCATATATTTT.

The CDR3 loop reads CASSYSKGSRAEAFF. The CDR3 region has the DNA TGTGCCAGCAGTTACTCGAAAGGGAGTCGGGCTGAAGCTTTCTTT. The V gene is TRBV6-5, the J gene TRBJ1-1; D ambiguous. Trimming cost V 0 bases and J 6 bases, with 14 bases left between them. Germline CDR1 and CDR2: MNHEY and SVGAGI. The CDR3 contains 15 residues.

The CDR3 spells CASSISTDEPYGYTF. CDR3 bases: TGTGCCAGTAGTATAAGTACAGACGAACCCTATGGCTACACCTTC. This chain links TRBV19 with TRBJ1-2; D unclear. The CDR3 totals 15 residues. V shed 2 bases and J shed 4 bases, with 14 bases lying between them. Germline V gene data show CDR1 as LNHDA and CDR2 as SQIVND (reference sequence).

The chain couples TRBV6-6 to TRBJ2-2, with 10 bases that match TRBD1. CDR3 length: 13 amino acids. The V segment lost 6 bases and the J segment 6 bases; nucleotides outside the gene matches: 1. The V gene's germline CDR1 is MNHNY and CDR2 SVGAGI (reference sequence). CDR3: CASRGQGAGELFF. CDR3 nucleotide sequence: TGTGCCAGCAGAGGACAGGGGGCCGGGGAGCTGTTTTTT.

The rearrangement uses TRBV5-1 and TRBJ1-2; 9 bases are shared with TRBD1. The germline gives CDR1 SGHRS, CDR2 YFSETQ. This CDR3 has 14 amino acids. Germline trimming cut 4 bases from V and 4 bases from J; bases unmatched to any gene: 5. The chain's CDR3 is CASSPDRGAYGYTF. CDR3 nucleotides: TGCGCCAGCAGCCCCGACAGGGGGGCCTATGGCTACACCTTC. The full variable domain, completed using reference TRBV5-1 and TRBJ1-2, is KAGVTQTPRYLIKTRGQQVTLSCSPISGHRSVSWYQQTPGQGLQFLFEYFSETQRNKGNFPGRFSGRQFSNSRSEMNVSTLELGDSALYLCASSPDRGAYGYTFGSGTRLTVV.

This clone was observed a handful of times. The rearrangement joins TRBV6-5 to TRBJ1-2; 7 bases agree with TRBD1. The J segment lost 5 bases and the V segment lost 4 bases, leaving 7 bases of the junction unmatched. CDR3 length: 14 amino acids. Germline CDR1 MNHEY, CDR2 SVGAGI. Here the CDR3 reads CASSSTGTAYGYTF. The DNA of the CDR3 is TGTGCCAGCAGTTCGACAGGGACGGCTTATGGCTACACCTTC.

This clone has just one count. The CDR3 loop reads CASSLESRVVGEQYF. CDR3 sequence (DNA): TGCGCCAGCAGCTTGGAATCCAGGGTTGTCGGCGAGCAGTACTTC. V and J are TRBV5-1 and TRBJ2-7, with D perhaps matching TRBD1 (5 bases). Trimming shortened V by 0 bases and J by 6 bases, and 16 bases separated the two germline ends. Germline V CDR1 and CDR2: SGHRS, YFSETQ. This CDR3 comprises 15 residues.

The chain employs TRBV4-1 and TRBJ2-3; 12 positions agree with TRBD2. Germline trimming cut 0 bases from V and 3 bases from J; bases unmatched to any gene: 7. There are 18 residues in the CDR3. Germline CDR1 and CDR2: MGHRA and YSYEKL. The CDR3: CASSQDETSGRNTDTQYF. The DNA of the CDR3 is TGCGCCAGCAGCCAAGATGAGACTAGCGGGAGAAATACAGATACGCAGTATTTT.

This clone was seen a few times. The chain carries TRBV5-1 and TRBJ2-1; a weak D match, TRBD1 (6 bases). Trimming removed 0 bases at V and 10 bases at J, with 11 bases between. Looked up from germline, CDR1 is SGHRS and CDR2 is YFSETQ. The CDR3 covers 13 residues. The DNA for the CDR3 is TGCGCCAGCAGCTTGGATGGGGGCGACGAGCAGTTCTTC. This codes for CASSLDGGDEQFF.

This clone occurred a few times. The gene calls are TRBV6-2 or TRBV6-3 and TRBJ1-2, with 8 bases that match TRBD1. Germline lookup yields CDR1 MNHEY and CDR2 SVGEGT. The trim removed 6 bases at V and 8 bases at J, leaving 8 bases unmatched. CDR3 length equals 13 residues. The CDR3 region has the DNA TGTGCCAGCAGCTGGGACAGGATTTGGGGCTACACCTTC. Translating gives CASSWDRIWGYTF.

Of note for this clone: This sample also contains other DNA sequences that code for the same CDR3. The chain has TRBV11-3 and TRBJ2-2, with TRBD2 as a possible D gene (5 bases). The CDR3 loop spans 12 amino acids. Germline-derived CDR1 and CDR2 are SGHNT and YENEEA. V dropped 5 bases and J dropped 5 bases, with 6 bases sitting between them. CDR3 in amino acids: CASSLATGELFF. For the CDR3, the DNA is TGTGCCAGCAGCCTAGCAACCGGGGAGCTGTTTTTT.

The rearrangement links TRBV5-6 to TRBJ2-1, with 12 bases fitting TRBD2. Trimming cost V 0 bases and J 16 bases; bases outside gene matches: 17. The germline V gene encodes CDR1 SGHDT and CDR2 YYEEEE. This CDR3 is built from 17 residues. In nucleotides, the CDR3 is TGTGCCAGCAGCTTGGGCCGTGTCCTAGCGGGAGGGGCGGGGTTATTCTTC. Translating gives CASSLGRVLAGGAGLFF.

The chain links TRBV15 to TRBJ1-2; D not resolved. Germline V gives CDR1 LNHNV, CDR2 YYDKDF (reference sequence). Between the trimmed V and J ends, which lost 3 bases and 4 bases, there was a span of 9 bases. The CDR3 sequence is 13 residues long. The CDR3 nucleotides read TGTGCCACCAGCAGGTCGGGAGTCTATGGCTACACCTTC. It yields the protein CATSRSGVYGYTF.